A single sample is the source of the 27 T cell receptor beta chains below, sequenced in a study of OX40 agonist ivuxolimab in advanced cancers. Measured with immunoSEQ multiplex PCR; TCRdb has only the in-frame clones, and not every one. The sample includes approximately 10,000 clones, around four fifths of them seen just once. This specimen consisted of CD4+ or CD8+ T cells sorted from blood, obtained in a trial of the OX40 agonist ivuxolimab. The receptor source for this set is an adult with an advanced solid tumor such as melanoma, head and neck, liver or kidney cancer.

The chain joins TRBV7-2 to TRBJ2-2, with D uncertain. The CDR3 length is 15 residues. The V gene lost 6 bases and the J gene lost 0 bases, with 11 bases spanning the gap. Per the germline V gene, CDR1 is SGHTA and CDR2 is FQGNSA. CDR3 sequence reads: CASRAIGTNTGELFF. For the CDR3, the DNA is TGTGCCAGCAGGGCGATAGGAACGAACACCGGGGAGCTGTTTTTT.

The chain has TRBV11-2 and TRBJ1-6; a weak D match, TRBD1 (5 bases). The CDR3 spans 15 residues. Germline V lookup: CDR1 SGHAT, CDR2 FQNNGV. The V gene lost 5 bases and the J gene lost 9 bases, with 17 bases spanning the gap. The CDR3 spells CASSPNWGSGSPLHF. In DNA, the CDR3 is TGTGCCAGCAGCCCGAATTGGGGGTCTGGTTCACCCCTCCACTTT. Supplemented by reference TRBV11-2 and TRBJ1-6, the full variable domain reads EAGVAQSPRYKIIEKRQSVAFWCNPISGHATLYWYQQILGQGPKLLIQFQNNGVVDDSQLPKDRFSAERLKGVDSTLKIQPAKLEDSAVYLCASSPNWGSGSPLHFGNGTRLTVT.

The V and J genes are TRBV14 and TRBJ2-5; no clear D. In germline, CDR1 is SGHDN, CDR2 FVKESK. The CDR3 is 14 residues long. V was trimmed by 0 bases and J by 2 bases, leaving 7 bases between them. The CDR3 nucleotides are TGTGCCAGCAGCCAAGAGATAATGCAAGAGACCCAGTACTTC. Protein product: CASSQEIMQETQYF.

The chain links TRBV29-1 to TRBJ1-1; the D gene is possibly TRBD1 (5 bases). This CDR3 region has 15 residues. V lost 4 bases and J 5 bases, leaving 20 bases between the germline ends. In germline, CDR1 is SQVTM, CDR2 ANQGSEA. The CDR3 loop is CSVVGASRAGTEAFF. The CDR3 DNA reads TGCAGCGTTGTAGGGGCCTCCCGGGCCGGTACTGAAGCTTTCTTT.

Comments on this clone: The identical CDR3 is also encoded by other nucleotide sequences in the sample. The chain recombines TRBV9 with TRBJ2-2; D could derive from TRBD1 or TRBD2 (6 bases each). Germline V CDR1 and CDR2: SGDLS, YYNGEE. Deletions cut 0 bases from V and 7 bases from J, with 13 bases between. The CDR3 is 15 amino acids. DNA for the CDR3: TGTGCCAGCAGCGTAGTTGGGGGGCGCGTCGGGGAGCTGTTTTTT. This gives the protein CASSVVGGRVGELFF.

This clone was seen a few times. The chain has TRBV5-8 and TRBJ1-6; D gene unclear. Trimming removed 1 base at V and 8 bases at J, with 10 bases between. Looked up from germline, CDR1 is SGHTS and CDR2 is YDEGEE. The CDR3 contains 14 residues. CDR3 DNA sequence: TGTGCCAGCAGCTTGAAATGGATCGATTCACCCCTCCACTTT. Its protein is CASSLKWIDSPLHF.

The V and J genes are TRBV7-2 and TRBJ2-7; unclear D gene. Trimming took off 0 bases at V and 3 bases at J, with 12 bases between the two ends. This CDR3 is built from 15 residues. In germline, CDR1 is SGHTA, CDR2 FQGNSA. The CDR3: CASSLAVGSGYEQYF. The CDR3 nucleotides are TGTGCCAGCAGCTTAGCGGTTGGGTCGGGCTACGAGCAGTACTTC.

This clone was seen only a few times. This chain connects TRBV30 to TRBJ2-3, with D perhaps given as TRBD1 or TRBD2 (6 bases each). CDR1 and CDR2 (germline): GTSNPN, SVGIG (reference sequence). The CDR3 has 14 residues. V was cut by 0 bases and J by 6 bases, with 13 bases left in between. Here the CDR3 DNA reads TGTGCCTGGAGTGTACACGGGGGCAGGGATACGCAGTATTTT. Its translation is CAWSVHGGRDTQYF.

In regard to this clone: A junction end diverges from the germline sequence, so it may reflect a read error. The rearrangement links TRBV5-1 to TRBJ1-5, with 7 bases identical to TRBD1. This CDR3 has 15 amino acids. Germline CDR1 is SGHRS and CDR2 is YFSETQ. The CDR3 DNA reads TGTGCCAGCAGCTTCCGGGACAGACCTAATCAGCCCCAGCATTTT. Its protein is CASSFRDRPNQPQHF.

Written as DNA, the CDR3 is TGTGCCAGCACCCTTGGACGGGGGGGCGAGCAGTACTTC. Translation: CASTLGRGGEQYF. This chain connects TRBV5-4 to TRBJ2-7, with 8 bases identical to TRBD2. Germline V gene sequence: CDR1 SGHNT, CDR2 YYREEE (reference sequence). The CDR3 loop spans 13 amino acids. Trimming removed 6 bases from V and 6 bases from J; junction bases left unmatched: 8.

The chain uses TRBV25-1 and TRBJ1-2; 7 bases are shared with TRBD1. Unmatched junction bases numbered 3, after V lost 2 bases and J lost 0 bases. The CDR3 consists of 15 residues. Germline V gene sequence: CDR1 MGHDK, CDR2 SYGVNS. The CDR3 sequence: CASSEPGTANYGYTF. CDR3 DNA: TGTGCCAGCAGTGAACCCGGGACAGCTAACTATGGCTACACCTTC.

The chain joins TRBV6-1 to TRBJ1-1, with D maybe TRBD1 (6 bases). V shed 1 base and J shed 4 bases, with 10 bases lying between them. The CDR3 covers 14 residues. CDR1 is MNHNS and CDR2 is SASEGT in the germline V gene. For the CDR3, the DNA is TGTGCCAGCAGTGAAGTTTGGGGGGCCACTGAAGCTTTCTTT. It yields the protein CASSEVWGATEAFF.

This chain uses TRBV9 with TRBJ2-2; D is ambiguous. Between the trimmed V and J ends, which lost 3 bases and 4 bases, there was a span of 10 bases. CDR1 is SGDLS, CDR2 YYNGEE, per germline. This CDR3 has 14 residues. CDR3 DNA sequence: TGTGCCAGCAGCGCTCCCAGGAGCACCGGGGAGCTGTTTTTT. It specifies CASSAPRSTGELFF.

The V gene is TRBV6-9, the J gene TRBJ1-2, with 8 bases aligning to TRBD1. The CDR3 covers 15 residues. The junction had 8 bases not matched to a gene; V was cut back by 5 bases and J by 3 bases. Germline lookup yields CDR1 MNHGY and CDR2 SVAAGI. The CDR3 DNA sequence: TGTGCCAGCAGTCCACGGACAGGGTGGGACTATGGCTACACCTTC. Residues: CASSPRTGWDYGYTF.

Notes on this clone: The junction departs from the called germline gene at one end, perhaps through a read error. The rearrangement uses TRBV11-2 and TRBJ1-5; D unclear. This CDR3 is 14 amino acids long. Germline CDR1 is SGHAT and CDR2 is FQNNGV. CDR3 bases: TGTGCCAGCAGCTTATGGGGTAGCGATCAGCCCCAGCATTTT. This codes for CASSLWGSDQPQHF.

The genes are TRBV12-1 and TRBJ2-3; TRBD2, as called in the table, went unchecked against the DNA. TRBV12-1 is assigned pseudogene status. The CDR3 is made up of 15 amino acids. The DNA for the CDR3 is TGTGCCAGCAGCTCCCCGGACTGGGGCACAGATACGCAGTATTTT. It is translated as CASSSPDWGTDTQYF.

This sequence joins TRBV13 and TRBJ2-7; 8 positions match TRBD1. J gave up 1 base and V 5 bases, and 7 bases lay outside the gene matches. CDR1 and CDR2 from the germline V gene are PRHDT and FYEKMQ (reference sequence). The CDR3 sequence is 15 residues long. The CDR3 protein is CASSPGQGWSYEQYF. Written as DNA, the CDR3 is TGTGCCAGCAGCCCAGGACAGGGATGGTCCTACGAGCAGTACTTC.

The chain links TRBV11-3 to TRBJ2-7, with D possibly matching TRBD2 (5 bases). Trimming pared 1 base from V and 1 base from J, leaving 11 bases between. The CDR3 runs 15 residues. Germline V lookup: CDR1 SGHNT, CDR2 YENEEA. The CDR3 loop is CASSLARDGSYEQYF. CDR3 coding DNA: TGTGCCAGCAGCTTAGCCCGGGATGGATCCTACGAGCAGTACTTC.

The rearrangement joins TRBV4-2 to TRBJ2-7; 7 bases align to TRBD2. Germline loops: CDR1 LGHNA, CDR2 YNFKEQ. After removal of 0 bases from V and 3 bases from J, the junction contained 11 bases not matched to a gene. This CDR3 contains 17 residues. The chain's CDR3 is CASSQDEVAGEDYEQYF. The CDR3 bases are TGTGCCAGCAGCCAAGATGAGGTGGCGGGGGAAGACTACGAGCAGTACTTC.

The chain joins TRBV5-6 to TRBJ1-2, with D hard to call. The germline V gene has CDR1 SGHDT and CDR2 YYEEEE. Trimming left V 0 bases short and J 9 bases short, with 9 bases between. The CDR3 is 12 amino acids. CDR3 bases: TGTGCCAGCAGCTTGGAGCCAGCTAGCTACACCTTC. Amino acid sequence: CASSLEPASYTF.

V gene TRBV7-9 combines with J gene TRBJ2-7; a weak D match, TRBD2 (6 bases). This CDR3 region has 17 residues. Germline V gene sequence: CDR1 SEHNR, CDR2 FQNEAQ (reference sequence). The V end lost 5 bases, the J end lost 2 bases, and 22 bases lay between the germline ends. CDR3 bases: TGTGCCAGCAGCCAGGAGCCGTGGGACTCAACTCCCTACGAGCAGTACTTC. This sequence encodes CASSQEPWDSTPYEQYF.

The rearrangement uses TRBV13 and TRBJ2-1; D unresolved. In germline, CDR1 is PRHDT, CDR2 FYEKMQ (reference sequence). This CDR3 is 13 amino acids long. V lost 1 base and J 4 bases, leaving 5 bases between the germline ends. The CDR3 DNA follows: TGTGCCAGCAGCTTAGAAGGGTACAATGAGCAGTTCTTC. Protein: CASSLEGYNEQFF. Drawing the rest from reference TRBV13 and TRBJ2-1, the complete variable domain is AAGVIQSPRHLIKEKRETATLKCYPIPRHDTVYWYQQGPGQDPQFLISFYEKMQSDKGSIPDRFSAQQFSDYHSELNMSSLELGDSALYFCASSLEGYNEQFFGPGTRLTVL.

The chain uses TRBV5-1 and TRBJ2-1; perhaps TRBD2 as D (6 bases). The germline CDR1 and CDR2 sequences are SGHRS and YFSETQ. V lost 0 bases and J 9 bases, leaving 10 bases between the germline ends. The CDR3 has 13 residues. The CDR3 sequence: CASSLDRGFEQFF. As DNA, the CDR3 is TGCGCCAGCAGCTTGGATCGGGGGTTTGAGCAGTTCTTC.

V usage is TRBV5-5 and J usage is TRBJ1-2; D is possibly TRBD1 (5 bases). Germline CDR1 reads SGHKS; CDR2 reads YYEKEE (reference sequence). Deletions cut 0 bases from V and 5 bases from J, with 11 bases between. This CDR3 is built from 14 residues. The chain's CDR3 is CASSLDQGGYGYTF. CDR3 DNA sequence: TGTGCCAGCAGCTTGGATCAGGGAGGTTATGGCTACACCTTC.

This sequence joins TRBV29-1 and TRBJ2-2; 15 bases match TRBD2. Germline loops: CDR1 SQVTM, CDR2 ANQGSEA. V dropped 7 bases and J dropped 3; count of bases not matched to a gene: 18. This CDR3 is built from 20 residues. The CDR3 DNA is TGCAGCGACCGACCCGTGGGGACTAGCGGGGGGCGGTCGCACACCGGGGAGCTGTTTTTT. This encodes CSDRPVGTSGGRSHTGELFF.

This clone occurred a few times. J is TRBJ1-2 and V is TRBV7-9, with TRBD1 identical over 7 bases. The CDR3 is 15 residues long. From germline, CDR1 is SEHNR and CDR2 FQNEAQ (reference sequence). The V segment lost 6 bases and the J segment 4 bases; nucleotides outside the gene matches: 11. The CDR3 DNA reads TGTGCCAGCAGTTACCCAGGGGGTTCAGGCTATGGCTACACCTTC. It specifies CASSYPGGSGYGYTF. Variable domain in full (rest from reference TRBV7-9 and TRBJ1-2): DTGVSQNPRHKITKRGQNVTFRCDPISEHNRLYWYRQTLGQGPEFLTYFQNEAQLEKSRLLSDRFSAERPKGSFSTLEIQRTEQGDSAMYLCASSYPGGSGYGYTFGSGTRLTVV.

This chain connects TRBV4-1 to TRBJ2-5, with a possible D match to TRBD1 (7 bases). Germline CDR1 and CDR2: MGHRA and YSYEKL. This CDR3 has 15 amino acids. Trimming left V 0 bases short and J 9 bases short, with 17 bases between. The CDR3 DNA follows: TGCGCCAGCAGCCAAGATGACAGGGAAGTAGCGGCCCAGTACTTC. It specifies CASSQDDREVAAQYF.